Listed here is a single T cell receptor beta chain. The antigen is undetermined. CDR3 length equals 15 residues. Germline V gene lookup returns CDR1 MDHEN and CDR2 SYDVKM. V lost 3 bases to trimming and J lost 7 bases; unmatched junction nucleotides: 11. Clones were sequenced by immunoSEQ multiplex PCR, and TCRdb holds only the in-frame ones, with some missing. In the table there are 25,000 to 30,000 clones, about 80% of which are singletons. This sample is drawn from a study of OX40 agonist ivuxolimab in advanced cancers. Across the whole study: Cancers in dose escalation were hepatocellular, melanoma, renal cell and head and neck. A mean age of about 59 years, range about 20 to 85, was recorded, and approximately 85% were male. Whole-study results and caveats: At doses 0.1 to 3.0 mg/kg, CD4+ and CD8+ clones expanded. Partly responding patients at 0.1-3.0 mg/kg showed some of the smallest clonal expansion.

The sequenced sample was CD4+ or CD8+ T cells sorted from blood, obtained in a trial of the OX40 agonist ivuxolimab. This TCR derives from an adult with an advanced solid tumor such as melanoma, head and neck, liver or kidney cancer. The chain links TRBV28 to TRBJ2-7; 8 bases are shared with TRBD1. Here the CDR3 reads CASSFGTGMGWEQYF. The DNA for the CDR3 is TGTGCCAGCAGTTTTGGGACAGGCATGGGGTGGGAGCAGTACTTC.